A single sample gave rise to the 21 T cell receptor beta chains below, sequenced in a study of T cell clonotyping in hematopoietic cell transplantation. Some clones are missing from TCRdb's copy, which holds only in-frame ones; the method was immunoSEQ multiplex PCR. The data contain some 10,000 clones, roughly 89% of them seen just once; the ten biggest clones take up about 15%. Sequencing was performed on PBMCs, taken 100 days after allogeneic stem cell transplant. The receptors originated from a female patient between 55 and 75 years old who had an allogeneic stem cell transplant from an unrelated donor, so the T cells may come from the graft donor. Some clones in this sample may be carry-over from other donors' samples.

The chain employs TRBV4-3 and TRBJ2-2; D gene uncertain. V lost 3 bases and J 3 bases, leaving 8 bases between the germline ends. The CDR3 consists of 14 residues. Looked up from germline, CDR1 is LGHNA and CDR2 is YSLEER. CDR3 coding DNA: TGCGCCAGCAGCCAGATTGGTCACACCGGGGAGCTGTTTTTT. It yields the protein CASSQIGHTGELFF.

This clone was detected once. CDR3 in amino acids: CSVGVSYEQYF. CDR3 DNA sequence: TGCAGCGTTGGAGTATCCTACGAGCAGTACTTC. The J gene is TRBJ2-7, the V gene TRBV29-1; no reliable D call. Germline-derived CDR1 and CDR2 are SQVTM and ANQGSEA. V was pared by 4 bases and J by 1 base, with 5 bases between. This CDR3 comprises 11 residues.

This clone was seen more than once but under ten times. The chain uses TRBV2 and TRBJ2-7, with 9 bases that match TRBD1. CDR1 and CDR2 from the germline V gene are SNHLY and FYNNEI. Trimming took 10 bases from V and 1 from J; bases not matched to a gene: 8. The CDR3 sequence is 14 residues long. The CDR3 DNA reads TGTGCCACCCCGAGGGGACAGGGATCCTACGAGCAGTACTTC. Translating gives CATPRGQGSYEQYF. Complete variable domain (other parts from reference TRBV2 and TRBJ2-7): EPEVTQTPSHQVTQMGQEVILRCVPISNHLYFYWYRQILGQKVEFLVSFYNNEISEKSEIFDDQFSVERPDGSNFTLKIRSTKLEDSAMYFCATPRGQGSYEQYFGPGTRLTVT.

V is TRBV28 and J is TRBJ1-2; perhaps TRBD1 as D (5 bases). V shed 2 bases and J shed 6 bases, with 10 bases lying between them. The CDR3 covers 13 residues. Germline CDR1 reads MDHEN; CDR2 reads SYDVKM. The CDR3 here is CASSLIVTDGYTF. CDR3 DNA sequence: TGTGCCAGCAGTTTAATCGTGACAGATGGCTACACCTTC.

The chain has TRBV9 and TRBJ2-3; TRBD1 matches 8 bases. Germline-derived CDR1 and CDR2 are SGDLS and YYNGEE. This CDR3 contains 16 residues. V lost 4 bases to trimming and J lost 0 bases; unmatched junction nucleotides: 7. This CDR3 reads CASSPRQGISTDTQYF. CDR3 in DNA: TGTGCCAGCAGCCCACGACAGGGGATAAGCACAGATACGCAGTATTTT. Based on the CDR3 plus reference TRBV9 and TRBJ2-3, the full variable domain is DSGVTQTPKHLITATGQRVTLRCSPRSGDLSVYWYQQSLDQGLQFLIQYYNGEERAKGNILERFSAQQFPDLHSELNLSSLELGDSALYFCASSPRQGISTDTQYFGPGTRLTVL.

The gene calls are TRBV6-5 and TRBJ2-3; a weak D match, TRBD1 (6 bases). The germline V gene encodes CDR1 MNHEY and CDR2 SVGAGI. The CDR3 is 14 residues long. V was cut by 6 bases and J by 11 bases, with 21 bases left in between. CDR3 sequence reads: CASSSTQGMRGQYF. CDR3 nucleotide sequence: TGTGCCAGCAGCTCAACCCAGGGGATGAGGGGGCAGTATTTT.

The V call is TRBV5-6, the J call TRBJ2-2; 7 positions match TRBD1. Per germline, CDR1 SGHDT and CDR2 YYEEEE. The length of the CDR3 is 14 residues. V shed 1 base, J shed 7 bases, and the junction held 4 bases outside the gene matches. The CDR3 nucleotides read TGTGCCAGCAGCTTGACGACAGGGCTCGGGGAGCTGTTTTTT. It is translated as CASSLTTGLGELFF.

The rearrangement uses TRBV7-3 and TRBJ1-2, with 9 bases identical to TRBD1. Germline V lookup: CDR1 SGHTA, CDR2 FQGTGA. Trimming removed 4 bases from V and 3 bases from J; junction bases left unmatched: 3. This CDR3 region has 14 residues. CDR3 DNA sequence: TGTGCCAGCAGCTCGGACAGGGGTGACTATGGCTACACCTTC. It encodes CASSSDRGDYGYTF.

The chain recombines TRBV28 with TRBJ2-7, with TRBD1 matching over 7 bases. Germline-derived CDR1 and CDR2 are MDHEN and SYDVKM. V shed 5 bases, J shed 3 bases, and the junction held 7 bases outside the gene matches. This CDR3 is built from 14 residues. The CDR3: CASSPRDRHYEQYF. The DNA for the CDR3 is TGTGCCAGCAGTCCCCGGGACAGACACTACGAGCAGTACTTC.

The chain joins TRBV9 to TRBJ2-3; D not certain. V gave up 10 bases and J gave up 0 bases, with 9 bases separating them. Germline CDR1 reads SGDLS; CDR2 reads YYNGEE. This CDR3 is 12 amino acids long. In DNA form, the CDR3 reads TGTGCCTCCGGAGAAAGCACAGATACGCAGTATTTT. This translates into CASGESTDTQYF.

This clone was seen only a few times. The chain couples TRBV11-3 to TRBJ2-2; no firm D call. V lost 0 bases to trimming and J lost 5 bases, with 4 bases between them. The germline gives CDR1 SGHNT, CDR2 YENEEA. CDR3 length: 13 amino acids. The CDR3 is CASSLEATGELFF. Here the CDR3 DNA reads TGTGCCAGCAGCTTAGAAGCGACCGGGGAGCTGTTTTTT.

This chain connects TRBV27 to TRBJ2-7; unclear D gene. This CDR3 has 12 residues. The ends were cut back, 0 bases at V and 4 bases at J, with 4 bases in the middle. Germline-derived CDR1 and CDR2 are MNHEY and SMNVEV (reference sequence). The CDR3 sequence: CASSLSGYEQYF. CDR3 bases: TGTGCCAGCAGTTTATCCGGGTACGAGCAGTACTTC.

The V gene is TRBV10-3, the J gene TRBJ2-5, with D unresolved. Germline-derived CDR1 and CDR2 are ENHRY and SYGVKD. V lost 6 bases and J 5 bases, leaving 19 bases between the germline ends. This CDR3 region has 15 residues. DNA for the CDR3: TGTGCCATCAGCCCCACCCAAGGATCTGGGGAGACCCAGTACTTC. Protein sequence: CAISPTQGSGETQYF.

The chain recombines TRBV11-2 with TRBJ2-1; the D is unclear. Trimming removed 2 bases from V and 6 bases from J, with 17 bases in between. CDR1 and CDR2 from the germline V gene are SGHAT and FQNNGV. The CDR3 length is 16 residues. The CDR3 nucleotides are TGTGCCAGCAGCTTAACTAAAGTAACCCTGCCCAATGAGCAGTTCTTC. It yields the protein CASSLTKVTLPNEQFF.

The CDR3 region has the DNA TGTGCCAGCACCCTCGGGGCAGGCCGGGAGGCGAACACTGAAGCTTTCTTT. Translating gives CASTLGAGREANTEAFF. This sequence joins TRBV28 and TRBJ1-1, with D perhaps matching TRBD1 (5 bases). Germline V gene sequence: CDR1 MDHEN, CDR2 SYDVKM. V lost 7 bases, J lost 1 base, and 22 bases lay in between. The CDR3 runs to 17 residues.

The sample holds a few counts of this clone. The chain recombines TRBV5-4 with TRBJ2-1, with 9 bases aligning to TRBD1. There are 15 residues in the CDR3. Germline CDR1 and CDR2: SGHNT and YYREEE (reference sequence). The trim removed 5 bases at V and 3 bases at J, leaving 6 bases unmatched. CDR3 sequence (DNA): TGTGCCAGCAGTTTTCCGGGACAGGGCTACAATGAGCAGTTCTTC. It specifies CASSFPGQGYNEQFF.

As DNA, the CDR3 is TGTGCCACCTGGCCCGGGACTAGCGGGAAAGGTTCCTACAATGAGCAGTTCTTC. Translated, it gives CATWPGTSGKGSYNEQFF. This chain links TRBV19 with TRBJ2-1; 13 bases fit TRBD2. This CDR3 spans 18 amino acids. The trim removed 10 bases at V and 1 base at J, leaving 13 bases unmatched. The germline CDR1 and CDR2 sequences are LNHDA and SQIVND (reference sequence).

V and J are TRBV11-3 and TRBJ2-1; D gene uncertain. With 5 bases removed from V and 0 bases from J, the gap between germline ends came to 11 bases. CDR1 SGHNT and CDR2 YENEEA come from the germline V gene. The CDR3 loop spans 15 amino acids. The CDR3 bases are TGTGCCAGCAGCCCAGGCCTAAGCTCCTACAATGAGCAGTTCTTC. It yields the protein CASSPGLSSYNEQFF.

The rearrangement links TRBV4-3 to TRBJ1-5; no clear D. The CDR3 runs to 15 residues. Per the germline V gene, CDR1 is LGHNA and CDR2 is YSLEER. Trimming shortened V by 4 bases and J by 0 bases, and 10 bases separated the two germline ends. As DNA, the CDR3 is TGCGCCAGCAGCCCAGATAGACATAGCAATCAGCCCCAGCATTTT. It is translated as CASSPDRHSNQPQHF.

The chain employs TRBV14 and TRBJ2-1; the match to TRBD1 covers 10 bases. V was clipped by 4 bases and J by 7 bases; unmatched bases: 10. Looked up from germline, CDR1 is SGHDN and CDR2 is FVKESK. CDR3 size: 16 residues. The CDR3 reads CASSRLAWDRGNEQFF. The CDR3 nucleotides read TGTGCCAGCAGCCGACTCGCCTGGGACAGGGGAAATGAGCAGTTCTTC.

V usage is TRBV19 and J usage is TRBJ1-4; D is ambiguous. CDR3 size: 15 residues. Germline CDR1 and CDR2: LNHDA and SQIVND (reference sequence). Deletions cut 10 bases from V and 8 bases from J, with 23 bases between. DNA for the CDR3: TGTGCCACCGCATCCCTCCCCCGGCGAGGCGAAAAACTGTTTTTT. This encodes CATASLPRRGEKLFF.